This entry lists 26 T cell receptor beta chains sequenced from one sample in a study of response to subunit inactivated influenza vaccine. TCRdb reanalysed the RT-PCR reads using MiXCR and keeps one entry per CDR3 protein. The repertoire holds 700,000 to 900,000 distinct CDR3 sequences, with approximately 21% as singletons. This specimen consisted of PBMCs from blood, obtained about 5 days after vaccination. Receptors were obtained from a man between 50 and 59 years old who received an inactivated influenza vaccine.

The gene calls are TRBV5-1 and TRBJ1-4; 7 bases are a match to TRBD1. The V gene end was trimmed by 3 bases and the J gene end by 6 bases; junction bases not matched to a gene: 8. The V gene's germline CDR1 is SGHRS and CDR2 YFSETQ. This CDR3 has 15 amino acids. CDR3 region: CASSWKGGADEKLFF. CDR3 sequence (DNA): TGCGCCAGCAGCTGGAAAGGGGGCGCGGATGAAAAACTGTTTTTT.

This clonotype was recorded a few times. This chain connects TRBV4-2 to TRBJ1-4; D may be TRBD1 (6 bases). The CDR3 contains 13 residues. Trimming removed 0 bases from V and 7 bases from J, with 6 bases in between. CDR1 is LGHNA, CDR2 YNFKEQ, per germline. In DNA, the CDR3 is TGTGCCAGCAGCCAAGAGGACAGTGAAAAACTGTTTTTT. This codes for CASSQEDSEKLFF.

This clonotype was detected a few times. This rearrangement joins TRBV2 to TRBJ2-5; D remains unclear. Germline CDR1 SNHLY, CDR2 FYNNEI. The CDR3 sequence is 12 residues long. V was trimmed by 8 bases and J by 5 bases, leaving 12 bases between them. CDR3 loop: CASLLARETQYF. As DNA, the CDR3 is TGTGCCAGCCTTCTGGCCCGGGAGACCCAGTACTTC.

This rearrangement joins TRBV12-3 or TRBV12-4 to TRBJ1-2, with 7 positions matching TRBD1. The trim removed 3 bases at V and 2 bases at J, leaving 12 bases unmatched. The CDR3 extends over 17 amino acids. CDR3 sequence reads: CASSFGARGGMNYGYTF. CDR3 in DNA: TGTGCCAGCAGTTTCGGGGCCAGGGGGGGAATGAACTATGGCTACACCTTC.

The CDR3 protein is CASSFGEHSGANVLTF. In nucleotides, the CDR3 is TGTGCCAGCAGCTTCGGCGAACACTCTGGGGCCAACGTCCTGACTTTC. The chain is built from TRBV5-5 and TRBJ2-6; D ambiguous. V was trimmed by 2 bases and J by 0 bases, leaving 9 bases between them. The CDR3 is 16 residues long. Germline V lookup: CDR1 SGHKS, CDR2 YYEKEE (reference sequence).

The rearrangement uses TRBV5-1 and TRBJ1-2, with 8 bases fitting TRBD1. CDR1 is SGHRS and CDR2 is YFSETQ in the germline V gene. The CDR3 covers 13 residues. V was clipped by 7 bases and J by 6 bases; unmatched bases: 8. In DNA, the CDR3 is TGCGCCAGCCAGGAGACAGGGGCGGATGGCTACACCTTC. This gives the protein CASQETGADGYTF.

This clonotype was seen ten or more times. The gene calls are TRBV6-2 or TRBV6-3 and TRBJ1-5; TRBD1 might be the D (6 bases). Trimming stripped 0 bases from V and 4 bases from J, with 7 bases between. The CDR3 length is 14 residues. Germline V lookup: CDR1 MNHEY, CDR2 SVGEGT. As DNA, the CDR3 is TGTGCCAGCAGTTACTCAGGGGGGAATCAGCCCCAGCATTTT. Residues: CASSYSGGNQPQHF.

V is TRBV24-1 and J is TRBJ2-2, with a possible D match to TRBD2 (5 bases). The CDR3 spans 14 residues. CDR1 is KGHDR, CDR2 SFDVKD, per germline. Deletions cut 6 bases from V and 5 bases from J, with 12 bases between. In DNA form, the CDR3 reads TGTGCCACCAGTCTGGCGGGTGAAACCGGGGAGCTGTTTTTT. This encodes CATSLAGETGELFF.

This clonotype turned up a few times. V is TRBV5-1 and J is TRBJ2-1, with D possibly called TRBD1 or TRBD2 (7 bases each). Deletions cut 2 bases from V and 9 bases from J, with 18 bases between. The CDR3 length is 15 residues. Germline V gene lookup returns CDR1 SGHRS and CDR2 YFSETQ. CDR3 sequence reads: CASSFATGRGSEQFF. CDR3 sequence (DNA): TGCGCCAGCAGCTTTGCGACAGGGAGGGGTAGTGAGCAGTTCTTC. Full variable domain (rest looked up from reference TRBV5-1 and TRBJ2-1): KAGVTQTPRYLIKTRGQQVTLSCSPISGHRSVSWYQQTPGQGLQFLFEYFSETQRNKGNFPGRFSGRQFSNSRSEMNVSTLELGDSALYLCASSFATGRGSEQFFGPGTRLTVL.

The CDR3 region is CASSERGLAGETQYF. CDR3 DNA: TGTGCCAGCAGTGAAAGGGGACTAGCGGGAGAGACCCAGTACTTC. The chain couples TRBV2 to TRBJ2-5; 12 bases line up with TRBD2. In germline, CDR1 is SNHLY, CDR2 FYNNEI. The CDR3 is 15 residues long. V lost 2 bases, J lost 4 bases, and 2 bases stayed unmatched.

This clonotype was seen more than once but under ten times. CDR3 nucleotides: TGTGCCAGCAGTTTGGGCCAGATCCCTGAAGCTTTCTTT. Its protein product is CASSLGQIPEAFF. The chain employs TRBV12-3 or TRBV12-4 and TRBJ1-1; D gene ambiguous. Trimming shortened V by 3 bases and J by 6 bases, and 11 bases separated the two germline ends. The CDR3 runs to 13 residues.

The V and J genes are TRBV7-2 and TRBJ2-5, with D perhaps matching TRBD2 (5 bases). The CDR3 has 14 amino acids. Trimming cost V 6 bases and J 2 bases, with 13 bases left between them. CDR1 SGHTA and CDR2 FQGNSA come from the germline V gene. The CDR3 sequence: CASRASGEQETQYF. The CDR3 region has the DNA TGTGCCAGCAGGGCGAGCGGAGAGCAAGAGACCCAGTACTTC.

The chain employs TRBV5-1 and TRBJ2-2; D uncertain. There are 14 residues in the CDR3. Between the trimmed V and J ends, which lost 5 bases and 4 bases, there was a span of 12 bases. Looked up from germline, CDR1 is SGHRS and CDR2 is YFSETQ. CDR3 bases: TGCGCCAGCAGTCGGGTTTCAGGCACCGGGGAGCTGTTTTTT. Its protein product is CASSRVSGTGELFF.

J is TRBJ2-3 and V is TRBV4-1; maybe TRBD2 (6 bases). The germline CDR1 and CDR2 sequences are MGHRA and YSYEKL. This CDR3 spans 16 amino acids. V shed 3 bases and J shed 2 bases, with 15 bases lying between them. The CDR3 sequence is CASSQTGTGYTDTQYF. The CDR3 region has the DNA TGCGCCAGCAGCCAGACCGGGACTGGGTACACAGATACGCAGTATTTT.

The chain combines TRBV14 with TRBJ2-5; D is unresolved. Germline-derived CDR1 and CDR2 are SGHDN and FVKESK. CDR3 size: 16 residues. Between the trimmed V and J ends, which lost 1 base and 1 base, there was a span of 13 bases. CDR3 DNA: TGTGCCAGCAGCCAAGGTCGGCCTCCTCTCCAAGAGACCCAGTACTTC. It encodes CASSQGRPPLQETQYF.

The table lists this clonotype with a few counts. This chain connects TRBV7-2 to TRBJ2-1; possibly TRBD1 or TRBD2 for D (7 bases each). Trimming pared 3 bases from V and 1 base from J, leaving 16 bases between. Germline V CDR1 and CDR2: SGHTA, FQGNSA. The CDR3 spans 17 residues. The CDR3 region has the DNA TGTGCCAGCAGCTTGAGGGGGCTAGCGGCATCCTACAATGAGCAGTTCTTC. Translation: CASSLRGLAASYNEQFF.

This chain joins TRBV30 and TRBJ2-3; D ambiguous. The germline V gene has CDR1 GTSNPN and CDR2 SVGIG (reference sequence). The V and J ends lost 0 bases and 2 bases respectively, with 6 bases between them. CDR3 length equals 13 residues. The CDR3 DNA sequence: TGTGCCTGGAGTGTGGGATACACAGATACGCAGTATTTT. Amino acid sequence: CAWSVGYTDTQYF.

This CDR3 is CASSLGTSSNQPQHF. DNA for the CDR3: TGTGCCAGCAGCTTGGGGACCTCTAGCAATCAGCCCCAGCATTTT. V usage is TRBV5-4 and J usage is TRBJ1-5; D uncertain. V lost 0 bases to trimming and J lost 0 bases, with 7 bases between them. The V gene's germline CDR1 is SGHNT and CDR2 YYREEE (reference sequence). This CDR3 comprises 15 residues.

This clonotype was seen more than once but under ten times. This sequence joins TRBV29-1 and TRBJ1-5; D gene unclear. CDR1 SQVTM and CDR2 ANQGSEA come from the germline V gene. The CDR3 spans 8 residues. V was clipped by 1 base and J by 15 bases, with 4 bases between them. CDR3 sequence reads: CSVEVRHF. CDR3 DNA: TGCAGCGTTGAAGTCCGGCATTTT.

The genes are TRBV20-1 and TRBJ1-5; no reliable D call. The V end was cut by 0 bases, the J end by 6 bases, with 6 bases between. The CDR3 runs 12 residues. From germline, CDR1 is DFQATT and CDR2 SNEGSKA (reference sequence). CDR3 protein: CSARDQGQPQHF. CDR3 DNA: TGCAGTGCTAGAGATCAAGGTCAGCCCCAGCATTTT.

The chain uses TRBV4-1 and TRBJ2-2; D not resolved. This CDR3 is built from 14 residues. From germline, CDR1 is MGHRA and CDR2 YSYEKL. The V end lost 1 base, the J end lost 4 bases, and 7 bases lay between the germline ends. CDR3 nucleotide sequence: TGCGCCAGCAGCCAAGTATGGCCCACCGGGGAGCTGTTTTTT. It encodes CASSQVWPTGELFF.

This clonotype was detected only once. CDR3 residues: CASSPYDRVTDTQYF. The CDR3 DNA reads as TGTGCCAGCAGTCCCTACGACAGGGTAACAGATACGCAGTATTTT. The rearrangement links TRBV6-1 to TRBJ2-3, with 7 bases identical to TRBD1. The CDR3 is 15 amino acids. Germline assignment: CDR1 MNHNS and CDR2 SASEGT. J gave up 3 bases and V 5 bases, and 8 bases lay outside the gene matches.

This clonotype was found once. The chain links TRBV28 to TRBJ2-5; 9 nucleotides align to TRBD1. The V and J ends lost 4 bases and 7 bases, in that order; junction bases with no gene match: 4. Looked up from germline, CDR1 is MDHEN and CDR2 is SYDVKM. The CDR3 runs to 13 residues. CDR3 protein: CASSSTGGRTQYF. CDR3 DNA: TGTGCCAGCAGTTCTACAGGGGGCCGGACCCAGTACTTC.

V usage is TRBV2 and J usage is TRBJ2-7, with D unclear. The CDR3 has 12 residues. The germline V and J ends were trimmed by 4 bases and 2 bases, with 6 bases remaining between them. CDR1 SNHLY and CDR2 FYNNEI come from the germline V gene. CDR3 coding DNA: TGTGCCAGCAGTGTGACGACCTACGAGCAGTACTTC. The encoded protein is CASSVTTYEQYF.

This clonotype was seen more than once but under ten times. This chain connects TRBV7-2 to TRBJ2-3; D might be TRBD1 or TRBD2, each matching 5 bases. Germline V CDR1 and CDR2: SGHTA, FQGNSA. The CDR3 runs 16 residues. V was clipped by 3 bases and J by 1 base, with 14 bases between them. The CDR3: CASSFLIGGRTDTQYF. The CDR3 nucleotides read TGTGCCAGCAGCTTTCTTATTGGGGGTCGCACAGATACGCAGTATTTT.

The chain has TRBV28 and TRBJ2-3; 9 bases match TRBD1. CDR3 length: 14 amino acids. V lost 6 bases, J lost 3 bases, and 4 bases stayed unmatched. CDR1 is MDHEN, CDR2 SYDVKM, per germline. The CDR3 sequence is CASRGGQGTDTQYF. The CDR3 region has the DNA TGTGCCAGCAGGGGAGGACAGGGGACAGATACGCAGTATTTT.